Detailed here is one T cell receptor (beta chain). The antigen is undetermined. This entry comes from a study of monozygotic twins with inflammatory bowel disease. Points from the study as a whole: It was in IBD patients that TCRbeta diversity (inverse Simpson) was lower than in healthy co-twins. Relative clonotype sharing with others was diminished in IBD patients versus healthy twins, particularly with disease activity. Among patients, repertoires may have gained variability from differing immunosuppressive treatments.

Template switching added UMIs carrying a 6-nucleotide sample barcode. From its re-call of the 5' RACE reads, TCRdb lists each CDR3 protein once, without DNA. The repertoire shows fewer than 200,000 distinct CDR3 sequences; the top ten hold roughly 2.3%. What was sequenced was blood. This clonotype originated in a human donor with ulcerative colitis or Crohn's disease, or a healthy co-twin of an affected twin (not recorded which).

This CDR3 reads CASSTRQGQYQETQYF. The V call is TRBV7-9, the J call TRBJ2-5; TCRdb designates TRBD1, a call that cannot be tested without DNA. The length of the CDR3 is 16 residues. Germline loops: CDR1 SEHNR, CDR2 FQNEAQ (reference sequence).